A selection of T cell receptor beta chains follows, all from one sample in a study of shared clonotypes between healthy human individuals. Produced via immunoSEQ multiplex PCR; TCRdb's table is partial and in-frame only. The sample includes some 2.1 million clones, roughly 95% of them seen just once. Sequencing was carried out using naive CD8+ T cells from PBMCs. Receptor source: a man between 18 and 29 years old in good health. Some clones in this sample may be carry-over from other donors' samples. Each CDR3 is given with its conserved first and last residue.

J | V | CDR3
TRBJ2-4 | TRBV27 | CASSPLDKNIQYF
TRBJ2-1 | TRBV4-3 | CASSEDAGLAGLSSYNEQFF
TRBJ2-7 | TRBV27 | CASSHSGTSEQYF
TRBJ2-3 | TRBV12-2 | CASRLVLAGISGATDTQYF
TRBJ2-3 | TRBV7-3 | CASSPRPGTSGHTDTQYF
TRBJ2-6 | TRBV5-6 | CASSLGQVLSGANVLTF
TRBJ2-7 | TRBV27 | CASSLRTPPPYEQYF
TRBJ2-2 | TRBV19 | CASRAGTSAPFTNTGELFF
TRBJ2-7 | TRBV7-2 | CASSPGPSYEQYF
TRBJ1-4 | TRBV15 | CATSRPYVLADRDSEKLFF
TRBJ2-1 | TRBV7-3 | CASSFSGTNEQFF
TRBJ2-1 | TRBV20-1 | CSASQVNEQFF
TRBJ1-3 | TRBV27 | CASRDRDGSGNTIYF
TRBJ2-2 | TRBV4-3 | CASSQEQNTGELFF
TRBJ2-7 | TRBV6-5 | CASSYSRGGLYEQYF
TRBJ2-7 | TRBV6-5 | CASSYGQGYYEQYF
TRBJ2-1 | TRBV28 | CASSLVVAVYNEQFF
TRBJ1-2 | TRBV6-5 | CASSYAGISGYTF
TRBJ1-1 | TRBV9 | CASSAPGTGSFF
TRBJ2-7 | TRBV5-1 | CASSFPAGGLYEQYF
TRBJ2-7 | TRBV5-3 | CARSLAQGDRSTYEQYF
TRBJ2-3 | TRBV27 | CASSFNLASGSADTQYF
TRBJ2-7 | TRBV27 | CASSLSGSSYEQYF
TRBJ2-5 | TRBV7-9 | CASSWHPGQGQETQYF
TRBJ2-5 | TRBV7-2 | CASSSGVGRVETQYF
TRBJ1-1 | TRBV11-1 | CASSLLRRGTNTEAFF
TRBJ1-1 | TRBV25-1 | CASSQNSILNTEAFF
TRBJ2-5 | TRBV7-9 | CASSDRGPETQYF
TRBJ1-5 | TRBV21-1 | CASSTTRADQPQHF
TRBJ1-1 | TRBV2 | CASTPGQGGWTEAFF
TRBJ2-7 | TRBV19 | CASSIRTGGPYEQYF
TRBJ2-2 | TRBV13 | CASSQAGGERTGELFF
TRBJ2-7 | TRBV25-1 | CASSGARGDEQYF
TRBJ2-7 | TRBV28 | CASSYRSGRARQQYF
TRBJ1-5 | TRBV2 | CASSERTGSFYQPQHF
TRBJ2-7 | TRBV14 | CASSPGRKYEQYF
TRBJ1-1 | TRBV25-1 | CASSDGGPEAFF